This passage covers 14 T cell receptor beta chains from one sample sequenced in a study of blood T cell repertoires in COVID-19. Sequencing was performed with immunoSEQ multiplex PCR; in TCRdb, only in-frame clones are kept and a portion is missing. There are 150,000 to 200,000 clones in the sample; roughly 78% occur only once, and around 2.8% lies in the top ten. Sequencing was done on a sample of peripheral blood. The receptor source for this set is a woman older than 75 with active or convalescent COVID-19.

This clone was seen ten or more times. The chain carries TRBV7-2 and TRBJ1-2; no reliable D call. V lost 5 bases and J 4 bases, leaving 11 bases between the germline ends. The CDR3 contains 13 residues. The germline CDR1 and CDR2 sequences are SGHTA and FQGNSA. DNA for the CDR3: TGTGCCAGCAGCCAGGCAAAAAGCTATGGCTACACCTTC. The encoded protein is CASSQAKSYGYTF.

The J gene is TRBJ1-6, the V gene TRBV25-1; 7 bases align to TRBD1. Trimming cost V 6 bases and J 7 bases; bases outside gene matches: 9. The CDR3 is 15 residues long. Germline CDR1 reads MGHDK; CDR2 reads SYGVNS. DNA for the CDR3: TGTGCCAGCAGACCAACGGGGACAGCAAATTCACCCCTCCACTTT. This codes for CASRPTGTANSPLHF.

This clone was found a few times. The chain has TRBV28 and TRBJ1-5; 9 bases are shared with TRBD1. J lost 0 bases, V lost 6 bases, and 9 bases had no gene match. The germline CDR1 and CDR2 sequences are MDHEN and SYDVKM. CDR3 length equals 17 residues. The DNA for the CDR3 is TGTGCCAGCAGAGACCGGGACAGGGCTTATAGCAATCAGCCCCAGCATTTT. This translates into CASRDRDRAYSNQPQHF. Full variable domain (rest looked up from reference TRBV28 and TRBJ1-5): DVKVTQSSRYLVKRTGEKVFLECVQDMDHENMFWYRQDPGLGLRLIYFSYDVKMKEKGDIPEGYSVSREKKERFSLILESASTNQTSMYLCASRDRDRAYSNQPQHFGDGTRLSIL.

The J gene is TRBJ1-2, the V gene TRBV4-2; TRBD1 might be the D (5 bases). Germline CDR1 is LGHNA and CDR2 is YNFKEQ. The CDR3 has 15 residues. V lost 0 bases and J lost 5, with 13 bases in between. For the CDR3, the DNA is TGTGCCAGCAGCCAAGATGCGCGGGGGGAGTATGGCTACACCTTC. This sequence encodes CASSQDARGEYGYTF.

This clone was counted a few times. V is TRBV19 and J is TRBJ1-5, with a weak D call TRBD1 (5 bases). Between the trimmed V and J ends, which lost 8 bases and 3 bases, there was a span of 11 bases. This CDR3 has 13 amino acids. Germline V gene sequence: CDR1 LNHDA, CDR2 SQIVND (reference sequence). The CDR3 DNA reads as TGTGCCAGTGGGGGGGATAACAATCAGCCCCAGCATTTT. Translated, it gives CASGGDNNQPQHF.

This rearrangement joins TRBV4-3 to TRBJ1-1; D may be TRBD1 (5 bases). The CDR3 sequence is 16 residues long. The V end lost 1 base, the J end lost 2 bases, and 14 bases lay between the germline ends. Per the germline V gene, CDR1 is LGHNA and CDR2 is YSLEER. CDR3 DNA: TGCGCCAGCAGCCAAGGGAGGGGAAGGCTCAACACTGAAGCTTTCTTT. Translated, it gives CASSQGRGRLNTEAFF.

The J gene is TRBJ1-2, the V gene TRBV19; perhaps TRBD1 as D (5 bases). The V and J ends lost 6 bases and 4 bases respectively, with 15 bases between them. Germline V gene sequence: CDR1 LNHDA, CDR2 SQIVND (reference sequence). This CDR3 has 14 residues. The chain's CDR3 is CASSLAEGLYGYTF. The CDR3 DNA follows: TGTGCCAGTAGCCTCGCGGAGGGGCTCTATGGCTACACCTTC.

This clone showed up just a few times. The V gene is TRBV7-9, the J gene TRBJ1-3; the match to TRBD1 covers 8 bases. This CDR3 has 13 residues. In germline, CDR1 is SEHNR, CDR2 FQNEAQ (reference sequence). V trimming: 3 bases; J trimming: 12 bases; junction bases outside the gene matches: 7. The CDR3 spells CASSLAGQDGIYF. The CDR3 DNA sequence: TGTGCCAGCAGCTTGGCGGGACAGGACGGCATATATTTT. Supplemented by reference TRBV7-9 and TRBJ1-3, the full variable domain reads DTGVSQNPRHKITKRGQNVTFRCDPISEHNRLYWYRQTLGQGPEFLTYFQNEAQLEKSRLLSDRFSAERPKGSFSTLEIQRTEQGDSAMYLCASSLAGQDGIYFGEGSWLTVV.

This chain links TRBV28 with TRBJ1-5; TRBD1 matches 7 bases. The CDR3 is 16 residues long. Germline values: CDR1 MDHEN, CDR2 SYDVKM. Trimming removed 5 bases from V and 0 bases from J; junction bases left unmatched: 7. CDR3 protein: CASSIRGAGSNQPQHF. CDR3 bases: TGTGCCAGCAGTATCAGGGGGGCCGGTAGCAATCAGCCCCAGCATTTT.

This clone was detected only once. V gene TRBV19 combines with J gene TRBJ2-7; D gene uncertain. CDR1 and CDR2 from the germline V gene are LNHDA and SQIVND (reference sequence). Trimming pared 3 bases from V and 0 bases from J, leaving 12 bases between. This CDR3 region has 15 residues. The chain's CDR3 is CASSIALKSSYEQYF. CDR3 coding DNA: TGTGCCAGTAGTATTGCCCTCAAGAGCTCCTACGAGCAGTACTTC.

J is TRBJ2-7 and V is TRBV2; 8 nucleotides agree with TRBD1. Germline CDR1 is SNHLY and CDR2 is FYNNEI. This CDR3 comprises 13 residues. The V gene end was trimmed by 6 bases and the J gene end by 3 bases; junction bases not matched to a gene: 4. Written as DNA, the CDR3 is TGTGCCAGCAGGGGGACAGGCGTCTACGAGCAGTACTTC. It translates to CASRGTGVYEQYF. Complete variable domain (other parts from reference TRBV2 and TRBJ2-7): EPEVTQTPSHQVTQMGQEVILRCVPISNHLYFYWYRQILGQKVEFLVSFYNNEISEKSEIFDDQFSVERPDGSNFTLKIRSTKLEDSAMYFCASRGTGVYEQYFGPGTRLTVT.

The gene calls are TRBV18 and TRBJ1-5; D might be TRBD1 (5 bases). The CDR3 is 16 residues long. Germline lookup yields CDR1 KGHSH and CDR2 LQKENI. V was cut by 1 base and J by 2 bases, with 12 bases left in between. The CDR3 nucleotides read TGTGCCAGCTCACCACAGGGGCGCGGGGGCAATCAGCCCCAGCATTTT. It codes for CASSPQGRGGNQPQHF.

Of note for this clone: This sample also contains other DNA sequences that code for the same CDR3. This chain links TRBV19 with TRBJ1-1; D is uncertain. The CDR3 totals 13 residues. From germline, CDR1 is LNHDA and CDR2 SQIVND (reference sequence). V lost 1 base and J lost 3, with 6 bases in between. The CDR3 here is CASSIVEDTEAFF. CDR3 bases: TGTGCCAGTAGTATAGTCGAGGACACTGAAGCTTTCTTT.

Comments on this clone: The same CDR3 can be traced to other DNA sequences in this sample. This chain uses TRBV4-1 with TRBJ1-1; tentatively, D is TRBD1 (5 bases). This CDR3 is 15 amino acids long. Trimming removed 0 bases at V and 1 base at J, with 9 bases between. In germline, CDR1 is MGHRA, CDR2 YSYEKL. The CDR3 loop is CASSQEAGTNTEAFF. For the CDR3, the DNA is TGCGCCAGCAGCCAAGAGGCGGGGACGAACACTGAAGCTTTCTTT.